This passage covers 31 T cell receptor beta chains from one sample sequenced in a study of glioma-infiltrating T cells. Amplification of TCR alpha and beta CDR3 regions from RNA used iRepertoire nested multiplex PCR. TCRdb re-derived calls from the multiplex PCR reads in MiXCR, one entry per CDR3 protein. The repertoire holds under 200,000 distinct CDR3 sequences, with 43% as singletons. Sequencing was done on a sample of glioma tissue, nonneoplastic brain tissue, or PBMCs (not recorded which). These receptors all come from a human donor with low-grade glioma or glioblastoma, undergoing nonglioma brain surgery, or in good health (not recorded which).

About this clonotype itself: One base away lies a much larger clone, so this may be a sequencing read error. V is TRBV3-1 and J is TRBJ1-1; D is ambiguous. CDR3 length: 15 residues. Germline CDR1 and CDR2: LGHDT and YNNKEL (reference sequence). Between the trimmed V and J ends, which lost 5 bases and 6 bases, there was a span of 19 bases. DNA for the CDR3: TGTGCCAGCAGCTCTGGGCCAGGTGGAGCGTCTGAAGCTTTCTTT. Translating gives CASSSGPGGASEAFF.

Note on this clonotype: A much larger clone differs from this one at a single base, so this may be a read error. The CDR3 here is CSASYVNNEAFF. CDR3 DNA: TGCAGTGCTAGTTACGTGAACAATGAAGCTTTCTTT. The J gene is TRBJ1-1, the V gene TRBV20-1; D remains ambiguous. Germline CDR1 and CDR2: DFQATT and SNEGSKA (reference sequence). This CDR3 contains 12 residues.

The chain joins TRBV14 to TRBJ2-1; D gene unclear. The CDR3 length is 14 residues. Germline loops: CDR1 SGHDN, CDR2 FVKESK. The V gene lost 4 bases and the J gene lost 3 bases, with 10 bases spanning the gap. Here the CDR3 DNA reads TGTGCCAGCAGCCGATCAGGAGTCTACAATGAGCAGTTCTTC. The encoded protein is CASSRSGVYNEQFF.

The chain recombines TRBV7-9 with TRBJ2-1, with TRBD2 as a possible D gene (6 bases). Trimming pared 5 bases from V and 0 bases from J, leaving 14 bases between. In germline, CDR1 is SEHNR, CDR2 FQNEAQ (reference sequence). The length of the CDR3 is 16 residues. The DNA for the CDR3 is TGTGCCAGCAGCCCCATCCGGGGGAGCTCCTACAATGAGCAGTTCTTC. The encoded protein is CASSPIRGSSYNEQFF. Full variable domain (outside the CDR3, taken from reference TRBV7-9 and TRBJ2-1): DTGVSQNPRHKITKRGQNVTFRCDPISEHNRLYWYRQTLGQGPEFLTYFQNEAQLEKSRLLSDRFSAERPKGSFSTLEIQRTEQGDSAMYLCASSPIRGSSYNEQFFGPGTRLTVL.

This clonotype was counted only a few times. The chain combines TRBV24-1 with TRBJ2-2, with no clear D. Between the trimmed V and J ends, which lost 5 bases and 2 bases, there was a span of 8 bases. Germline V gene lookup returns CDR1 KGHDR and CDR2 SFDVKD. CDR3 length: 14 residues. The CDR3 is CATSGWGNTGELFF. The DNA for the CDR3 is TGTGCCACCAGTGGCTGGGGAAACACCGGGGAGCTGTTTTTT.

Concerning this clonotype: This may stem from a read error, because a much larger clone lies one nucleotide away. This chain joins TRBV10-3 and TRBJ1-2; D might be TRBD1 (6 bases). CDR1 and CDR2 (germline): ENHRY, SYGVKD. There are 11 residues in the CDR3. CDR3 residues: CVIPRDTGYTF. CDR3 nucleotide sequence: TGTGTCATCCCTCGGGACACTGGCTACACCTTC.

This chain links TRBV29-1 with TRBJ2-7; unclear D gene. The germline V gene has CDR1 SQVTM and CDR2 ANQGSEA. Between the trimmed V and J ends, which lost 7 bases and 2 bases, there was a span of 12 bases. This CDR3 comprises 12 residues. Written as DNA, the CDR3 is TGCAGCGCCATGGGGTCTACCTACGAGCAGTACTTC. Its translation is CSAMGSTYEQYF.

This sequence joins TRBV2 and TRBJ1-2; a possible D gene is TRBD1 (6 bases). The V end was cut by 6 bases, the J end by 4 bases, with 15 bases between. This CDR3 spans 14 amino acids. Germline V gives CDR1 SNHLY, CDR2 FYNNEI. The CDR3 sequence: CASSADRSFYGYTF. In nucleotides, the CDR3 is TGTGCCAGCAGCGCTGACAGGAGTTTCTATGGCTACACCTTC.

V is TRBV29-1 and J is TRBJ2-7; D remains unclear. The V gene's germline CDR1 is SQVTM and CDR2 ANQGSEA. The CDR3 has 11 residues. Trimming stripped 4 bases from V and 3 bases from J, with 7 bases between. For the CDR3, the DNA is TGCAGCGTTGCGAACGTCTACGAGCAGTACTTC. Protein: CSVANVYEQYF.

Worth noting for this clonotype: A read error may be the cause here, since a much bigger clone is one base away. The rearrangement links TRBV20-1 to TRBJ2-2; D is possibly TRBD2 (7 bases). This CDR3 region has 14 residues. The V gene lost 4 bases and the J gene lost 3 bases, with 12 bases spanning the gap. CDR1 and CDR2 (germline): DFQATT, SNEGSKA (reference sequence). For the CDR3, the DNA is TGCAGTGCTATAGGGGGGGGGGACACCGGGGAGCTGTTTTTT. It yields the protein CSAIGGGDTGELFF.

This clonotype came up many times. The chain links TRBV20-1 to TRBJ2-2, with a weak D call TRBD2 (5 bases). Germline CDR1 and CDR2: DFQATT and SNEGSKA (reference sequence). The CDR3 is 14 residues long. Deletions cut 4 bases from V and 5 bases from J, with 14 bases between. In DNA, the CDR3 is TGCAGTGCTACCCAGTTGCGGGTAACCGGGGAGCTGTTTTTT. Protein: CSATQLRVTGELFF.

The genes are TRBV29-1 and TRBJ1-2, with a possible D match to TRBD1 (5 bases). V dropped 3 bases and J dropped 4 bases, with 9 bases sitting between them. CDR1 and CDR2 (germline): SQVTM, ANQGSEA. The length of the CDR3 is 12 residues. The CDR3 spells CSVDREAYGYTF. CDR3 sequence (DNA): TGCAGCGTTGACAGGGAGGCCTATGGCTACACCTTC.

This clonotype was observed many times. This rearrangement joins TRBV27 to TRBJ2-2, with 9 bases lining up with TRBD2. This CDR3 is built from 15 residues. Germline CDR1 is MNHEY and CDR2 is SMNVEV (reference sequence). V shed 5 bases and J 3 bases; nucleotides not matched to a gene: 4. The DNA of the CDR3 is TGTGCCAGCAGTACGGGACTAGCCGACACCGGGGAGCTGTTTTTT. It specifies CASSTGLADTGELFF.

The chain employs TRBV20-1 and TRBJ2-7, with 9 positions matching TRBD2. Trimming took 7 bases from V and 5 from J; bases not matched to a gene: 12. The CDR3 contains 14 residues. Looked up from germline, CDR1 is DFQATT and CDR2 is SNEGSKA (reference sequence). The chain's CDR3 is CSGISSGTVNEQYF. CDR3 bases: TGCAGTGGAATTTCTAGCGGGACAGTGAACGAGCAGTACTTC.

J is TRBJ2-7 and V is TRBV15; tentative D call: TRBD2 (6 bases). The germline V and J ends were trimmed by 0 bases and 2 bases, with 23 bases remaining between them. The CDR3 consists of 19 residues. Germline assignment: CDR1 LNHNV and CDR2 YYDKDF (reference sequence). CDR3: CATSRDTGRRELVTYEQYF. CDR3 nucleotides: TGTGCCACCAGCAGAGATACTGGCCGGCGGGAACTAGTCACCTACGAGCAGTACTTC.

This clonotype was observed once. The rearrangement links TRBV19 to TRBJ2-1; D not certain. Per the germline V gene, CDR1 is LNHDA and CDR2 is SQIVND (reference sequence). Trimming took off 5 bases at V and 12 bases at J, with 20 bases between the two ends. The CDR3 is 14 residues long. The CDR3 nucleotides are TGTGCCAGTAGTCCCCGTCAGTTTGATTCTGGGCAGTTCTTC. The encoded protein is CASSPRQFDSGQFF. The full variable domain, its missing parts supplied by reference TRBV19 and TRBJ2-1, is DGGITQSPKYLFRKEGQNVTLSCEQNLNHDAMYWYRQDPGQGLRLIYYSQIVNDFQKGDIAEGYSVSREKKESFPLTVTSAQKNPTAFYLCASSPRQFDSGQFFGPGTRLTVL.

In regard to this clonotype: A much larger clone differs by one base, so this may be a read error. The J gene is TRBJ1-1, the V gene TRBV28; D is possibly TRBD1 (5 bases). CDR3 length: 15 amino acids. In germline, CDR1 is MDHEN, CDR2 SYDVKM. Trimming shortened V by 5 bases and J by 5 bases, and 18 bases separated the two germline ends. CDR3 protein: CASSNLRGVRTEAFF. The DNA for the CDR3 is TGTGCCAGCAGTAACCTTCGAGGGGTTCGGACTGAAGCTTTCTTT.

This chain links TRBV5-1 with TRBJ2-7, with D tentatively TRBD2 (5 bases). The CDR3 runs to 14 residues. V gave up 2 bases and J gave up 1 base, with 10 bases separating them. Looked up from germline, CDR1 is SGHRS and CDR2 is YFSETQ. Here the CDR3 reads CASSFIEGSYEQYF. CDR3 nucleotides: TGCGCCAGCAGCTTCATAGAGGGTTCCTACGAGCAGTACTTC. Based on the CDR3 plus reference TRBV5-1 and TRBJ2-7, the full variable domain is KAGVTQTPRYLIKTRGQQVTLSCSPISGHRSVSWYQQTPGQGLQFLFEYFSETQRNKGNFPGRFSGRQFSNSRSEMNVSTLELGDSALYLCASSFIEGSYEQYFGPGTRLTVT.

In this sample, this clonotype turned up a few times. This chain joins TRBV12-3 or TRBV12-4 and TRBJ2-1; maybe TRBD2 (5 bases). The length of the CDR3 is 15 residues. V was clipped by 6 bases and J by 1 base, with 13 bases between them. The CDR3 DNA reads as TGTGCCAGCAGGAAACTAGACGGGTCCTACAATGAGCAGTTCTTC. As protein: CASRKLDGSYNEQFF.

This clonotype has at least ten counts. The chain joins TRBV20-1 to TRBJ2-7, with 15 bases matching TRBD2. The CDR3 sequence is 16 residues long. Germline V lookup: CDR1 DFQATT, CDR2 SNEGSKA (reference sequence). Trimming took 5 bases from V and 0 from J; bases not matched to a gene: 5. CDR3 DNA: TGCAGTGCTTACGGGACTAGCGGGAGGAGCTCCTACGAGCAGTACTTC. Amino acid sequence: CSAYGTSGRSSYEQYF.

This chain uses TRBV20-1 with TRBJ2-7, with TRBD2 matching over 9 bases. The length of the CDR3 is 15 residues. J was trimmed by 3 bases and V by 4 bases; bases with no gene match: 10. The germline V gene encodes CDR1 DFQATT and CDR2 SNEGSKA (reference sequence). CDR3 DNA: TGCAGTGCTATCAGGGTTGTAGCGGGGGTCTACGAGCAGTACTTC. It codes for CSAIRVVAGVYEQYF.

The rearrangement joins TRBV4-1 to TRBJ1-1; TRBD1 aligns across 8 bases. V gave up 4 bases and J gave up 1 base; unmatched junction bases: 11. This CDR3 has 17 residues. The germline V gene encodes CDR1 MGHRA and CDR2 YSYEKL. CDR3 sequence: CASSLIMTRGPNTEAFF. The CDR3 DNA sequence: TGCGCCAGCAGCCTAATTATGACCAGGGGGCCGAACACTGAAGCTTTCTTT.

At least ten counts were recorded for this clonotype. The chain combines TRBV20-1 with TRBJ2-1, with 9 bases fitting TRBD2. The germline gives CDR1 DFQATT, CDR2 SNEGSKA (reference sequence). This CDR3 has 13 amino acids. J lost 11 bases, V lost 6 bases, and 11 bases had no gene match. The CDR3 sequence: CSAPRGAGGQQFF. The DNA of the CDR3 is TGCAGTGCACCCCGAGGAGCGGGAGGACAGCAGTTCTTC.

This clonotype has at least ten counts. J is TRBJ2-1 and V is TRBV6-1; D gene uncertain. V was trimmed by 7 bases and J by 4 bases, leaving 8 bases between them. The CDR3 is 12 amino acids. CDR1 is MNHNS and CDR2 is SASEGT in the germline V gene. The chain's CDR3 is CASTETYNEQFF. For the CDR3, the DNA is TGTGCCAGCACAGAGACATACAATGAGCAGTTCTTC.

This clonotype was seen repeatedly, ten times or more. This CDR3 reads CASSQALGGSTEAFF. Written as DNA, the CDR3 is TGTGCCAGCAGCCAAGCCCTCGGGGGTTCCACTGAAGCTTTCTTT. This chain connects TRBV4-2 to TRBJ1-1; a possible D gene is TRBD1 (5 bases). The V end was cut by 1 base, the J end by 4 bases, with 13 bases between. The CDR3 has 15 residues. The V gene's germline CDR1 is LGHNA and CDR2 YNFKEQ.

In this sample, this clonotype turned up many times. CDR3 in DNA: TGTGCCAGCAGTCCTAGCGGCTACAGCTCCTACAATGAGCAGTTCTTC. Its protein product is CASSPSGYSSYNEQFF. The V call is TRBV27, the J call TRBJ2-1, with 7 bases fitting TRBD2. CDR1 and CDR2 from the germline V gene are MNHEY and SMNVEV (reference sequence). V was clipped by 5 bases and J by 0 bases; unmatched bases: 7. This CDR3 is 16 amino acids long.

On this clonotype: A much larger clone is a single base away; this may be a read error. The rearrangement links TRBV29-1 to TRBJ2-2; D is possibly TRBD2 (5 bases). V dropped 6 bases and J dropped 5 bases, with 7 bases sitting between them. This CDR3 contains 11 residues. Germline V gene lookup returns CDR1 SQVTM and CDR2 ANQGSEA. The CDR3 reads CSVGDTGELFF. In nucleotides, the CDR3 is TGCAGCGTCGGGGATACCGGGGAGCTGTTTTTT.

This rearrangement joins TRBV10-3 to TRBJ2-2; tentative D call: TRBD2 (5 bases). CDR1 is ENHRY, CDR2 SYGVKD, per germline. V lost 7 bases, J lost 7 bases, and 16 bases lay in between. The CDR3 has 14 residues. This CDR3 reads CAIMERLEDGELFF. CDR3 in DNA: TGTGCCATCATGGAGCGGCTAGAGGACGGGGAGCTGTTTTTT.

This clonotype was detected many times. The gene calls are TRBV20-1 and TRBJ2-3; the D gene is possibly TRBD2 (5 bases). The length of the CDR3 is 11 residues. The V gene's germline CDR1 is DFQATT and CDR2 SNEGSKA (reference sequence). CDR3 loop: CRKRCTDTQYF. The CDR3 nucleotides read TGCAGGAAGCGGTGCACAGATACGCAGTATTTT.

This clonotype was counted only a few times. The gene calls are TRBV14 and TRBJ2-2; D gene ambiguous. This CDR3 has 16 amino acids. In germline, CDR1 is SGHDN, CDR2 FVKESK. The ends were cut back, 5 bases at V and 0 bases at J, with 13 bases in the middle. The DNA of the CDR3 is TGTGCCAGCAGCGAAAGACACTATGCGAACACCGGGGAGCTGTTTTTT. This codes for CASSERHYANTGELFF.

This clonotype came up a few times. Given a much more abundant clone one base away, this may be a read error. The J gene is TRBJ1-5, the V gene TRBV19; D gene unclear. The CDR3 is 13 residues long. Germline V CDR1 and CDR2: LNHDA, SQIVND (reference sequence). CDR3 sequence: CASAVGLGQPLHF. The CDR3 nucleotides read TGTGCCAGTGCTGTTGGGTTGGGTCAGCCCCTGCATTTT.